Following are 9 T cell receptor beta chains from one sample sequenced in a study of T cells in Graves' hyperthyroidism and ophthalmopathy. TCR beta CDR3 sequences were amplified from RNA transcripts. The TCR CDR3 first-round RT-PCR relied on the HTBI primer set. One entry per CDR3 protein results from TCRdb running MiXCR on the multiplex PCR reads. The repertoire has tens of thousands of distinct CDR3 sequences, under 70% of them found once; the top ten carry 2.5% to 3.5%. Sequencing was carried out using blood. The receptor set was obtained from a woman aged 55-70 years with Graves' ophthalmopathy.

In the case of this clonotype: One junction end does not reproduce the germline sequence, and a read error may be involved. The rearrangement links TRBV5-6 to TRBJ1-4, with D possibly being TRBD1 (5 bases). Germline values: CDR1 SGHDT, CDR2 YYEEEE. This CDR3 comprises 15 residues. The CDR3 reads CANSLSSGDREKLFF. The CDR3 nucleotides read TGTGCCAACAGCTTGTCCTCGGGGGATCGTGAAAAACTGTTTTTT.

The J gene is TRBJ1-2, the V gene TRBV7-9; a possible D gene is TRBD1 (5 bases). This CDR3 comprises 14 residues. Germline CDR1 and CDR2: SEHNR and FQNEAQ (reference sequence). With 6 bases removed from V and 8 bases from J, the gap between germline ends came to 19 bases. Written as DNA, the CDR3 is TGTGCCAGCAGTCTAACAAGGGGTCCTGGGGGCTACACCTTC. Translating it yields CASSLTRGPGGYTF.

This clonotype has ten or more counts. The V gene is TRBV27, the J gene TRBJ2-3, with D tentatively TRBD1 (8 bases). V was cut by 6 bases and J by 1 base, with 14 bases left in between. The length of the CDR3 is 15 residues. Germline CDR1 reads MNHEY; CDR2 reads SMNVEV (reference sequence). CDR3 nucleotides: TGTGCCAGCAGCGGCGGGGGACAGGGCACAGATACGCAGTATTTT. Protein product: CASSGGGQGTDTQYF.

Remarks on this clonotype: A read error may produce the germline difference seen at one junction end. The gene calls are TRBV7-8 and TRBJ2-1; 11 bases line up with TRBD2. The germline CDR1 and CDR2 sequences are SGHVS and FQNEAQ. This CDR3 has 15 residues. The CDR3 region is CVSSLGLAAINEQFF. DNA for the CDR3: TGTGTCAGCAGCTTGGGACTAGCGGCCATTAATGAGCAGTTCTTC.

At least ten counts were recorded for this clonotype. The rearrangement uses TRBV7-9 and TRBJ1-6, with D unresolved. V was cut by 3 bases and J by 6 bases, with 9 bases left in between. The CDR3 is 14 amino acids. Germline CDR1 and CDR2: SEHNR and FQNEAQ (reference sequence). This CDR3 reads CASSFGGGNSPLHF. Here the CDR3 DNA reads TGTGCCAGCAGCTTTGGTGGTGGTAATTCACCCCTCCACTTT.

This chain links TRBV2 with TRBJ2-7; 11 positions match TRBD1. Trimming removed 7 bases from V and 6 bases from J; junction bases left unmatched: 14. Germline V gene data show CDR1 as SNHLY and CDR2 as FYNNEI. The CDR3 consists of 16 residues. The CDR3 loop is CASIRTGGAVISEQYF. The CDR3 DNA follows: TGTGCCAGCATAAGGACAGGGGGCGCGGTTATTAGCGAGCAGTACTTC. Variable domain in full (rest from reference TRBV2 and TRBJ2-7): EPEVTQTPSHQVTQMGQEVILRCVPISNHLYFYWYRQILGQKVEFLVSFYNNEISEKSEIFDDQFSVERPDGSNFTLKIRSTKLEDSAMYFCASIRTGGAVISEQYFGPGTRLTVT.

The chain recombines TRBV2 with TRBJ1-5; D is unresolved. Trimming left V 5 bases short and J 0 bases short, with 8 bases between. The CDR3 is made up of 14 amino acids. CDR1 and CDR2 from the germline V gene are SNHLY and FYNNEI. The CDR3 protein is CASSQSNSNQPQHF. The CDR3 DNA sequence: TGTGCCAGCAGTCAGTCTAATAGCAATCAGCCCCAGCATTTT.

This clonotype has a handful of counts. A much larger clone differs by one base, so this may be a read error. The chain combines TRBV5-1 with TRBJ2-5, with 16 bases identical to TRBD2. J was trimmed by 5 bases and V by 4 bases; bases with no gene match: 14. The CDR3 contains 19 residues. Germline CDR1 reads SGHRS; CDR2 reads YFSETQ. DNA of the CDR3: TGCGCCAGCAGCCGGGGGACTAGCGGGGGGGTCGGAAAGGCCGAGACCCAGTACTTC. As protein: CASSRGTSGGVGKAETQYF.

This clonotype was observed at least ten times. The chain combines TRBV14 with TRBJ1-1; D gene ambiguous. The CDR3 is 16 residues long. Deletions cut 0 bases from V and 0 bases from J, with 11 bases between. Germline CDR1 is SGHDN and CDR2 is FVKESK. CDR3 region: CASSQEGFRVNTEAFF. As DNA, the CDR3 is TGTGCCAGCAGCCAAGAAGGATTTCGGGTGAACACTGAAGCTTTCTTT.